Following are 2 T cell receptor beta chains from one sample sequenced in a study of cytomegalovirus exposure and HLA in healthy donors. The PCR used 60 Vbeta and 13 Jbeta primers. Method: immunoSEQ multiplex PCR; TCRdb's copy keeps in-frame clones and lacks some. The table shows 150,000 to 200,000 clones, with around nine tenths occurring only once. Sequencing used PBMCs. The receptors derive from a woman between 18 and 29 years old in good health and CMV-seronegative.

The genes are TRBV11-2 and TRBJ1-2, with no clear D. The CDR3 is 15 amino acids. The germline V gene encodes CDR1 SGHAT and CDR2 FQNNGV. Trimming left V 5 bases short and J 8 bases short, with 21 bases between. CDR3 sequence (DNA): TGTGCCAGCAGCCGAGAACCGACATTCCCGAACGGCTACACCTTC. This translates into CASSREPTFPNGYTF.

The V call is TRBV29-1, the J call TRBJ2-3; TRBD2 aligns across 8 bases. This CDR3 has 15 residues. J was trimmed by 6 bases and V by 6 bases; bases with no gene match: 14. Germline V gives CDR1 SQVTM, CDR2 ANQGSEA. The DNA for the CDR3 is TGCAGCGTCTACCCACCAGCGGGGGCACGCGATACGCAGTATTTT. The encoded protein is CSVYPPAGARDTQYF.